Below, 29 T cell receptor beta chains from the same sample are listed, as sequenced in a study of T-cell memory formation after mild COVID-19. TCRdb used MiXCR to reprocess the 5' RACE reads, holding one entry per CDR3 protein. The repertoire holds roughly 100,000 distinct CDR3 sequences, with 9.5% to 15% as singletons. Sequences were obtained from PBMCs or a T cell subset sorted from them (not recorded which). All receptors come from an adult woman who had mild COVID-19 (a few samples of this study predate the infection). Cell type and time point are not known.

This clonotype occurred a few times. The V gene is TRBV6-5, the J gene TRBJ1-6; perhaps TRBD1 as D (5 bases). CDR1 is MNHEY, CDR2 SVGAGI, per germline. Trimming pared 2 bases from V and 6 bases from J, leaving 8 bases between. This CDR3 has 14 amino acids. The CDR3 DNA reads TGTGCCAGCAGTTACAGTCAGGGTAATTCACCCCTCCACTTT. It codes for CASSYSQGNSPLHF.

The V gene is TRBV15, the J gene TRBJ1-5; TRBD1 aligns across 8 bases. The CDR3 runs 14 residues. V lost 3 bases and J lost 5; bases outside the gene matches: 3. Looked up from germline, CDR1 is LNHNV and CDR2 is YYDKDF (reference sequence). The CDR3 DNA is TGTGCCACCAGCAGGACAGGGGAGGATCAGCCCCAGCATTTT. Its protein product is CATSRTGEDQPQHF.

This chain uses TRBV29-1 with TRBJ2-2, with D tentatively TRBD1 (6 bases). V was pared by 2 bases and J by 3 bases, with 16 bases between. This CDR3 is built from 16 residues. The germline V gene encodes CDR1 SQVTM and CDR2 ANQGSEA. CDR3 coding DNA: TGCAGCGTTGAACCCCCAGGGGCCATCTACACCGGGGAGCTGTTTTTT. Its translation: CSVEPPGAIYTGELFF.

This clonotype appeared many times. The chain uses TRBV5-1 and TRBJ2-3; perhaps TRBD2 as D (5 bases). Trimming took off 4 bases at V and 0 bases at J, with 12 bases between the two ends. CDR3 length: 15 residues. CDR1 and CDR2 (germline): SGHRS, YFSETQ. In DNA form, the CDR3 reads TGCGCCAGCAGCCTGTATGGCGGGAGCACAGATACGCAGTATTTT. Translated, it gives CASSLYGGSTDTQYF.

This clonotype was picked up a small number of times. V gene TRBV6-1 combines with J gene TRBJ2-3; no reliable D call. CDR3 length: 14 residues. CDR1 is MNHNS, CDR2 SASEGT, per germline. The V end lost 3 bases, the J end lost 2 bases, and 9 bases lay between the germline ends. The CDR3, as DNA: TGTGCCAGCAGTGAGCCGCTTCACACAGATACGCAGTATTTT. Protein product: CASSEPLHTDTQYF.

This clonotype has just a few counts. This chain uses TRBV7-9 with TRBJ2-3; 8 nucleotides line up with TRBD2. With 4 bases clipped from V and 2 bases from J, the junction kept 5 bases outside the gene matches. This CDR3 region has 15 residues. Per germline, CDR1 SEHNR and CDR2 FQNEAQ (reference sequence). The CDR3 loop is CASSSSGGITDTQYF. In DNA, the CDR3 is TGTGCCAGCAGCTCAAGCGGGGGCATCACAGATACGCAGTATTTT.

V usage is TRBV20-1 and J usage is TRBJ1-1; D gene uncertain. Deletions cut 0 bases from V and 3 bases from J, with 5 bases between. Germline V lookup: CDR1 DFQATT, CDR2 SNEGSKA (reference sequence). The CDR3 has 12 amino acids. In DNA, the CDR3 is TGCAGTGCTAGAGAGGTGTACACTGAAGCTTTCTTT. It is translated as CSAREVYTEAFF.

The V call is TRBV7-9, the J call TRBJ2-7; D may correspond to TRBD1 or TRBD2 (5 bases each). V was clipped by 6 bases and J by 0 bases, with 18 bases between them. The CDR3 length is 16 residues. Per germline, CDR1 SEHNR and CDR2 FQNEAQ (reference sequence). Here the CDR3 DNA reads TGTGCCAGCAGTTGGGGACCGGGTACCTTCTCCTACGAGCAGTACTTC. Amino acid sequence: CASSWGPGTFSYEQYF.

In its sample, this clonotype was seen a few times. V usage is TRBV7-9 and J usage is TRBJ2-4; D is perhaps TRBD1 or TRBD2 (5 bases each). Trimming took off 5 bases at V and 0 bases at J, with 14 bases between the two ends. The CDR3 covers 16 residues. Germline V gives CDR1 SEHNR, CDR2 FQNEAQ (reference sequence). The CDR3 nucleotides are TGTGCCAGCAGCGCCCGAGGGGACCTAGCCAAAAACATTCAGTACTTC. It specifies CASSARGDLAKNIQYF.

V and J are TRBV6-2 or TRBV6-3 and TRBJ2-7, with TRBD2 matching 10 bases. V lost 0 bases, J lost 3 bases, and 5 bases stayed unmatched. The CDR3 loop spans 16 amino acids. Looked up from germline, CDR1 is MNHEY and CDR2 is SVGEGT. The CDR3 spells CASSYSIGTSVYEQYF. The CDR3 coding sequence is TGTGCCAGCAGTTACTCTATCGGGACTAGCGTCTACGAGCAGTACTTC.

The V gene is TRBV20-1, the J gene TRBJ2-3; D not certain. The germline V gene encodes CDR1 DFQATT and CDR2 SNEGSKA (reference sequence). The CDR3 covers 16 residues. With 1 base removed from V and 0 bases from J, the gap between germline ends came to 14 bases. The CDR3 sequence is CSARAPADHSTDTQYF. The CDR3 DNA sequence: TGCAGTGCTAGAGCCCCCGCAGACCATAGCACAGATACGCAGTATTTT.

The V call is TRBV3-1, the J call TRBJ2-7; 7 bases match TRBD2. The trim removed 0 bases at V and 3 bases at J, leaving 8 bases unmatched. In germline, CDR1 is LGHDT, CDR2 YNNKEL (reference sequence). The CDR3 consists of 16 residues. The CDR3, as DNA: TGTGCCAGCAGCCAAGAATCGGGCGGGGGAGGCTACGAGCAGTACTTC. Amino acids: CASSQESGGGGYEQYF.

V and J are TRBV7-2 and TRBJ2-1; TRBD2 agrees at 11 bases. Germline CDR1 is SGHTA and CDR2 is FQGNSA. The CDR3 runs 16 residues. V was clipped by 0 bases and J by 4 bases; unmatched bases: 2. CDR3 sequence: CASSLAGTSGYNEQFF. As DNA, the CDR3 is TGTGCCAGCAGCTTAGCGGGGACTAGCGGATACAATGAGCAGTTCTTC.

This clonotype was detected many times. This CDR3 reads CASSYSGTGETYEQYF. CDR3 nucleotides: TGCGCCAGCAGCTATTCCGGGACAGGGGAAACCTACGAGCAGTACTTC. The rearrangement joins TRBV4-3 to TRBJ2-7, with 10 nucleotides matching TRBD1. From germline, CDR1 is LGHNA and CDR2 YSLEER. The V and J ends lost 5 bases and 2 bases, in that order; junction bases with no gene match: 9. CDR3 size: 16 residues.

The rearrangement uses TRBV5-1 and TRBJ2-1, with D tentatively TRBD2 (5 bases). The CDR3 is 13 amino acids. V was cut by 0 bases and J by 12 bases, with 13 bases left in between. From germline, CDR1 is SGHRS and CDR2 YFSETQ. The CDR3: CASSLAGVVMQFF. CDR3 in DNA: TGCGCCAGCAGCTTGGCCGGGGTCGTGATGCAGTTCTTC.

This clonotype was counted only a few times. The chain combines TRBV14 with TRBJ2-7, with TRBD2 matching 7 bases. Losses at the gene ends were 4 bases for V and 5 bases for J; bases not matched to a gene: 11. The CDR3 sequence is 15 residues long. Per germline, CDR1 SGHDN and CDR2 FVKESK. The chain's CDR3 is CASSPWQGGLDEQYF. The CDR3 DNA follows: TGTGCCAGCAGCCCCTGGCAGGGTGGACTAGACGAGCAGTACTTC.

The chain uses TRBV7-9 and TRBJ1-1; no definite D call. Germline values: CDR1 SEHNR, CDR2 FQNEAQ (reference sequence). CDR3 length: 15 residues. V lost 7 bases and J lost 1, with 16 bases in between. The CDR3, as DNA: TGTGCCAGCATCAGCCGGACTCCCTCGAACACTGAAGCTTTCTTT. It is translated as CASISRTPSNTEAFF.

This chain joins TRBV5-1 and TRBJ1-2, with a possible D match to TRBD1 (5 bases). CDR1 and CDR2 from the germline V gene are SGHRS and YFSETQ. The V end was cut by 1 base, the J end by 4 bases, with 14 bases between. The CDR3 runs to 15 residues. The CDR3 reads CASSLSGRESYGYTF. CDR3 sequence (DNA): TGCGCCAGCAGCTTGTCCGGCAGGGAAAGCTATGGCTACACCTTC.

This clonotype was observed a handful of times. The chain carries TRBV7-8 and TRBJ1-2; D ambiguous. Germline V gene lookup returns CDR1 SGHVS and CDR2 FQNEAQ. CDR3 length equals 15 residues. V lost 4 bases, J lost 0 bases, and 12 bases lay in between. The CDR3 region is CASSSGVRANYGYTF. CDR3 coding DNA: TGTGCCAGCAGCTCCGGGGTTAGGGCTAACTATGGCTACACCTTC.

The V and J genes are TRBV5-1 and TRBJ2-7, with a possible D match to TRBD1 (6 bases). The V end lost 0 bases, the J end lost 5 bases, and 18 bases lay between the germline ends. Germline lookup yields CDR1 SGHRS and CDR2 YFSETQ. The CDR3 length is 16 residues. CDR3 coding DNA: TGCGCCAGCAGCTTGGCTTCCCAGGGGCCGACGGACGAGCAGTACTTC. Amino acids: CASSLASQGPTDEQYF.

This clonotype has ten or more counts. The chain carries TRBV7-9 and TRBJ2-3, with 8 positions matching TRBD1. V lost 5 bases to trimming and J lost 6 bases; unmatched junction nucleotides: 10. This CDR3 contains 15 residues. Germline V CDR1 and CDR2: SEHNR, FQNEAQ (reference sequence). CDR3 in DNA: TGTGCCAGCAGCCTCCGCCAGGGGGCGTTGGATACGCAGTATTTT. Its protein product is CASSLRQGALDTQYF. The entire variable domain, with the rest obtained from reference TRBV7-9 and TRBJ2-3, is as follows: DTGVSQNPRHKITKRGQNVTFRCDPISEHNRLYWYRQTLGQGPEFLTYFQNEAQLEKSRLLSDRFSAERPKGSFSTLEIQRTEQGDSAMYLCASSLRQGALDTQYFGPGTRLTVL.

The chain couples TRBV4-1 to TRBJ2-1; 9 nucleotides agree with TRBD1. V dropped 0 bases and J dropped 7; count of bases not matched to a gene: 4. Germline V gene sequence: CDR1 MGHRA, CDR2 YSYEKL. The CDR3 length is 15 residues. CDR3 loop: CASSQETGGWNEQFF. CDR3 DNA sequence: TGCGCCAGCAGCCAAGAAACAGGGGGCTGGAATGAGCAGTTCTTC.

The V and J genes are TRBV12-3 or TRBV12-4 and TRBJ2-7; the match to TRBD1 covers 12 bases. The CDR3 extends over 17 amino acids. V lost 4 bases to trimming and J lost 2 bases; unmatched junction nucleotides: 9. The CDR3 coding sequence is TGTGCCAGCAGTTCCCACACCGGGACAGGGGGCGCCTACGAGCAGTACTTC. This sequence encodes CASSSHTGTGGAYEQYF.

The chain is built from TRBV12-3 or TRBV12-4 and TRBJ2-4, with 11 bases lining up with TRBD1. This CDR3 contains 16 residues. V was clipped by 3 bases and J by 8 bases; unmatched bases: 9. This chain's CDR3 is CASSFFGQGAGDIQYF. The CDR3 coding sequence is TGTGCCAGCAGTTTTTTCGGACAGGGGGCCGGGGACATTCAGTACTTC.

This clonotype showed up just a few times. V usage is TRBV5-1 and J usage is TRBJ1-6; a weak D match, TRBD1 (5 bases). The V gene lost 2 bases and the J gene lost 8 bases, with 17 bases spanning the gap. Germline V gives CDR1 SGHRS, CDR2 YFSETQ. The CDR3 runs 16 residues. DNA for the CDR3: TGCGCCAGCAGCTTCCGTTGGGAGGGGAGGGATTCACCCCTCCACTTT. This sequence encodes CASSFRWEGRDSPLHF.

This clonotype was recorded a few times. The chain links TRBV19 to TRBJ1-2; TRBD1 aligns across 7 bases. CDR1 is LNHDA and CDR2 is SQIVND in the germline V gene (reference sequence). Unmatched junction bases numbered 2, after V lost 3 bases and J lost 1 base. This CDR3 comprises 14 residues. The CDR3 loop reads CASSIYRGNYGYTF. In nucleotides, the CDR3 is TGTGCCAGTAGTATCTACAGGGGTAACTATGGCTACACCTTC.

This clonotype was seen a few times. In DNA form, the CDR3 reads TGTGCCAGCAGCCACCAGCGGGGGTCCTCGCCTTACGAGCAGTACTTC. Encoded protein: CASSHQRGSSPYEQYF. The chain combines TRBV3-1 with TRBJ2-7; 8 positions agree with TRBD2. J lost 4 bases, V lost 3 bases, and 11 bases had no gene match. This CDR3 is built from 16 residues. Germline loops: CDR1 LGHDT, CDR2 YNNKEL (reference sequence).

The J gene is TRBJ2-1, the V gene TRBV29-1; the D is unclear. The CDR3 length is 14 residues. CDR1 is SQVTM, CDR2 ANQGSEA, per germline. The V end was cut by 4 bases, the J end by 2 bases, with 12 bases between. Written as DNA, the CDR3 is TGCAGCGTTGGACCGACGAGTACCTACAATGAGCAGTTCTTC. Its protein product is CSVGPTSTYNEQFF.

V is TRBV9 and J is TRBJ1-1; 7 positions match TRBD1. The V segment lost 4 bases and the J segment 7 bases; nucleotides outside the gene matches: 4. The CDR3 extends over 12 amino acids. Germline V gene lookup returns CDR1 SGDLS and CDR2 YYNGEE. CDR3 loop: CASSSRQGEAFF. CDR3 sequence (DNA): TGTGCCAGCAGCTCCCGACAGGGTGAAGCTTTCTTT. The full variable domain, with the rest looked up from reference TRBV9 and TRBJ1-1, is DSGVTQTPKHLITATGQRVTLRCSPRSGDLSVYWYQQSLDQGLQFLIQYYNGEERAKGNILERFSAQQFPDLHSELNLSSLELGDSALYFCASSSRQGEAFFGQGTRLTVV.